Below are 8 T cell receptor beta chains sequenced from a single sample in a study of control samples from healthy donors and cancer patients. The method was immunoSEQ multiplex PCR; TCRdb's version includes in-frame clones alone and lacks a portion of them. The table records approximately 150,000 clones, less than 95% of them present only once. The source material was PBMCs. The source of these receptors is a man in his 60s with colorectal cancer.

The chain has TRBV20-1 and TRBJ1-1, with D maybe TRBD1 (6 bases). The CDR3 has 17 residues. The V end was cut by 3 bases, the J end by 3 bases, with 23 bases between. In germline, CDR1 is DFQATT, CDR2 SNEGSKA (reference sequence). The CDR3 here is CSASRAGRGGWDTEAFF. The CDR3 DNA sequence: TGCAGTGCTAGTAGGGCAGGCAGGGGAGGATGGGACACTGAAGCTTTCTTT.

The V call is TRBV19, the J call TRBJ1-2; D might be TRBD1 (6 bases). In germline, CDR1 is LNHDA, CDR2 SQIVND (reference sequence). Deletions cut 8 bases from V and 1 base from J, with 17 bases between. The CDR3 runs to 15 residues. The CDR3 DNA follows: TGTGCCAGTTCTCAGGACAGCGATCTTAACTATGGCTACACCTTC. The encoded protein is CASSQDSDLNYGYTF.

The V call is TRBV7-9, the J call TRBJ1-2; 8 bases align to TRBD1. The CDR3 consists of 13 residues. V trimming: 5 bases; J trimming: 4 bases; junction bases outside the gene matches: 3. From germline, CDR1 is SEHNR and CDR2 FQNEAQ (reference sequence). The CDR3 loop reads CASSPQGGYGYTF. The CDR3 nucleotides are TGTGCCAGCAGCCCACAGGGGGGCTATGGCTACACCTTC.

J is TRBJ2-3 and V is TRBV3-1 (or the pseudogene TRBV3-2), with TRBD2 matching 10 bases. This CDR3 is built from 17 residues. The germline CDR1 and CDR2 sequences are LGHDT and YNNKEL (reference sequence). The J segment lost 4 bases and the V segment lost 0 bases, leaving 7 bases of the junction unmatched. The CDR3 region has the DNA TGTGCCAGCAGCCAAGAGGTGCAGCGGGGGGGTTCAGATACGCAGTATTTT. Amino acids: CASSQEVQRGGSDTQYF.

This clone was found once. The chain uses TRBV19 and TRBJ1-4, with TRBD1 identical over 7 bases. Germline V gene data show CDR1 as LNHDA and CDR2 as SQIVND (reference sequence). The CDR3 is made up of 16 amino acids. V dropped 5 bases and J dropped 0; count of bases not matched to a gene: 6. CDR3 loop: CASSWGQRTTNEKLFF. Written as DNA, the CDR3 is TGTGCCAGTAGTTGGGGACAGCGAACAACTAATGAAAAACTGTTTTTT.

This clone was found once. The genes are TRBV27 and TRBJ2-3; possibly TRBD1 for D (6 bases). CDR3 length equals 13 residues. Trimming took 3 bases from V and 4 from J, leaving 8 bases between them. Germline lookup yields CDR1 MNHEY and CDR2 SMNVEV (reference sequence). CDR3 nucleotides: TGTGCCAGCAGTTTTCAGGGGTCAGATACGCAGTATTTT. Translating gives CASSFQGSDTQYF.

The rearrangement links TRBV25-1 to TRBJ2-7; 8 bases align to TRBD1. V was clipped by 2 bases and J by 3 bases; unmatched bases: 0. Germline assignment: CDR1 MGHDK and CDR2 SYGVNS. The CDR3 runs to 13 residues. CDR3 sequence reads: CASSEGTGYEQYF. CDR3 sequence (DNA): TGTGCCAGCAGTGAAGGGACAGGCTACGAGCAGTACTTC.

The chain links TRBV6-6 to TRBJ2-1; D is possibly TRBD1 or TRBD2 (5 bases each). Germline V lookup: CDR1 MNHNY, CDR2 SVGAGI (reference sequence). The CDR3 extends over 14 amino acids. V was trimmed by 5 bases and J by 3 bases, leaving 11 bases between them. CDR3 in amino acids: CASSPGTLYNEQFF. In DNA form, the CDR3 reads TGTGCCAGCAGTCCCGGGACGCTCTACAATGAGCAGTTCTTC.